One and the same sample provided the 19 T cell receptor beta chains below, sequenced in a study of T cells in Graves' hyperthyroidism and ophthalmopathy. Amplification of TCR beta CDR3 regions was performed using RNA transcripts as template. HTBI primers were used for first-round RT-PCR of the TCR CDR3. TCRdb reprocessed the multiplex PCR reads via MiXCR and lists one record per CDR3 protein. The sample holds around 340,000 distinct CDR3 sequences, over 15% seen once. What was sequenced was blood. These receptors all stem from a young man with Graves' hyperthyroidism.

This clonotype has at least ten counts. The chain is built from TRBV20-1 and TRBJ1-4; the match to TRBD1 covers 8 bases. Per germline, CDR1 DFQATT and CDR2 SNEGSKA (reference sequence). The CDR3 is made up of 14 amino acids. Unmatched junction bases numbered 4, after V lost 4 bases and J lost 3 bases. In nucleotides, the CDR3 is TGCAGTGCTACAGGGGGCGAGTCTAATGAAAAACTGTTTTTT. Amino acids: CSATGGESNEKLFF.

This clonotype was counted only a few times. The CDR3 sequence is CATSRRQGSYNEQFF. Written as DNA, the CDR3 is TGTGCCACCAGTCGAAGACAGGGCAGTTACAATGAGCAGTTCTTC. This chain connects TRBV24-1 to TRBJ2-1; TRBD1 matches at 7 bases. CDR1 and CDR2 (germline): KGHDR, SFDVKD. The CDR3 is made up of 15 amino acids. The J segment lost 4 bases and the V segment lost 6 bases, leaving 8 bases of the junction unmatched.

This clonotype has at least ten counts. V is TRBV7-2 and J is TRBJ2-3; no clear D. Germline assignment: CDR1 SGHTA and CDR2 FQGNSA. This CDR3 contains 12 residues. The ends were cut back, 6 bases at V and 7 bases at J, with 11 bases in the middle. CDR3 region: CASSLQLYTQYF. The CDR3 coding sequence is TGTGCCAGCAGTCTACAGCTGTATACGCAGTATTTT.

This clonotype was found many times. CDR3 sequence reads: CASSSPGGREAFF. The CDR3 DNA follows: TGTGCCAGCAGTTCCCCTGGCGGCCGTGAAGCTTTCTTT. V usage is TRBV28 and J usage is TRBJ1-1; D is ambiguous. The V gene's germline CDR1 is MDHEN and CDR2 SYDVKM. The CDR3 runs 13 residues. Between the trimmed V and J ends, which lost 4 bases and 7 bases, there was a span of 13 bases.

This clonotype has ten or more counts. This rearrangement joins TRBV15 to TRBJ1-5, with D hard to call. The germline V and J ends were trimmed by 0 bases and 5 bases, with 11 bases remaining between them. The CDR3 loop spans 15 amino acids. CDR1 LNHNV and CDR2 YYDKDF come from the germline V gene (reference sequence). The CDR3 bases are TGTGCCACCAGCAGAGAAAGTGTAGGGTATCAGCCCCAGCATTTT. Amino acids: CATSRESVGYQPQHF.

This chain links TRBV7-9 with TRBJ2-1; 9 bases line up with TRBD2. Germline V gene sequence: CDR1 SEHNR, CDR2 FQNEAQ (reference sequence). V lost 0 bases and J lost 7; bases outside the gene matches: 7. The CDR3 is made up of 16 amino acids. The CDR3 DNA sequence: TGTGCCAGCAGCTTAGCGCTGGGCGGGAGGGCAAATGAGCAGTTCTTC. Protein sequence: CASSLALGGRANEQFF.

This clonotype was observed at least ten times. The chain uses TRBV7-3 and TRBJ2-1; no definite D call. Germline V gives CDR1 SGHTA, CDR2 FQGTGA. The length of the CDR3 is 13 residues. Trimming took off 5 bases at V and 7 bases at J, with 12 bases between the two ends. For the CDR3, the DNA is TGTGCCAGCAGCCCCGCCCCTTGGAATGAGCAGTTCTTC. It translates to CASSPAPWNEQFF. Based on the CDR3 plus reference TRBV7-3 and TRBJ2-1, the full variable domain is GAGVSQTPSNKVTEKGKYVELRCDPISGHTALYWYRQSLGQGPEFLIYFQGTGAADDSGLPNDRFFAVRPEGSVSTLKIQRTERGDSAVYLCASSPAPWNEQFFGPGTRLTVL.

J is TRBJ2-1 and V is TRBV29-1, with 9 bases lining up with TRBD2. V lost 0 bases and J lost 2; bases outside the gene matches: 5. There are 16 residues in the CDR3. Per germline, CDR1 SQVTM and CDR2 ANQGSEA. CDR3 nucleotides: TGCAGCGTTGAAGATCCTAGCGGGAAACCCTACAATGAGCAGTTCTTC. Translated, it gives CSVEDPSGKPYNEQFF.

This clonotype turned up a few times. V is TRBV29-1 and J is TRBJ2-1, with 7 positions matching TRBD2. CDR1 is SQVTM and CDR2 is ANQGSEA in the germline V gene. The junction had 3 bases not matched to a gene; V was cut back by 4 bases and J by 3 bases. This CDR3 spans 13 amino acids. CDR3 sequence reads: CSVGRTSYNEQFF. DNA for the CDR3: TGCAGCGTTGGCCGGACTAGCTACAATGAGCAGTTCTTC.

This clonotype has a count of ten or more. The V and J genes are TRBV7-3 and TRBJ2-1, with 10 bases aligning to TRBD1. The CDR3 totals 14 residues. V lost 4 bases, J lost 5 bases, and 2 bases stayed unmatched. Germline CDR1 and CDR2: SGHTA and FQGTGA. CDR3 coding DNA: TGTGCCAGCAGCTCGACAGGGGGCAACAATGAGCAGTTCTTC. Amino acids: CASSSTGGNNEQFF.

The J gene is TRBJ1-1, the V gene TRBV5-4; 9 nucleotides align to TRBD1. Germline loops: CDR1 SGHNT, CDR2 YYREEE (reference sequence). With 5 bases clipped from V and 3 bases from J, the junction kept 20 bases outside the gene matches. The CDR3 length is 19 residues. CDR3 in amino acids: CASRPTRWGGQGADTEAFF. CDR3 DNA: TGTGCCAGCAGGCCCACCCGTTGGGGGGGACAGGGAGCGGACACTGAAGCTTTCTTT.

V gene TRBV25-1 combines with J gene TRBJ2-7, with TRBD1 matching 9 bases. This CDR3 has 14 amino acids. V shed 6 bases and J 3 bases; nucleotides not matched to a gene: 6. CDR1 MGHDK and CDR2 SYGVNS come from the germline V gene. The CDR3 DNA sequence: TGTGCCAGCAGCGATGGGACAGGGCACTACGAGCAGTACTTC. Translation: CASSDGTGHYEQYF.

This chain joins TRBV5-5 and TRBJ2-1; D might be TRBD1 (5 bases). Looked up from germline, CDR1 is SGHKS and CDR2 is YYEKEE (reference sequence). V was pared by 0 bases and J by 2 bases, with 9 bases between. This CDR3 is 15 amino acids long. In nucleotides, the CDR3 is TGTGCCAGCAGCTTGGTAGGGGCGGCCTACAATGAGCAGTTCTTC. Protein sequence: CASSLVGAAYNEQFF. Filled out from reference TRBV5-5 and TRBJ2-1, the complete variable domain reads DAGVTQSPTHLIKTRGQQVTLRCSPISGHKSVSWYQQVLGQGPQFIFQYYEKEERGRGNFPDRFSARQFPNYSSELNVNALLLGDSALYLCASSLVGAAYNEQFFGPGTRLTVL.

This clonotype has ten or more counts. This chain connects TRBV2 to TRBJ1-4; D unresolved. The ends were cut back, 6 bases at V and 10 bases at J, with 15 bases in the middle. There are 13 residues in the CDR3. Looked up from germline, CDR1 is SNHLY and CDR2 is FYNNEI. In nucleotides, the CDR3 is TGTGCCAGCAGGGGAAGCGACGTTCGAAAACTGTTTTTT. Amino acids: CASRGSDVRKLFF.

This clonotype was detected ten times or more. The chain recombines TRBV19 with TRBJ2-1; 8 bases are shared with TRBD2. CDR3 length equals 14 residues. The V segment lost 7 bases and the J segment 7 bases; nucleotides outside the gene matches: 9. Germline-derived CDR1 and CDR2 are LNHDA and SQIVND (reference sequence). CDR3 residues: CASKQTGGGNEQFF. CDR3 DNA: TGTGCCAGTAAGCAGACGGGAGGGGGGAATGAGCAGTTCTTC.

The table lists this clonotype with many counts. This chain connects TRBV28 to TRBJ2-3; 14 nucleotides match TRBD2. The ends lost 6 bases at V and 8 bases at J; junction bases unmatched: 7. CDR3 length: 15 residues. Germline values: CDR1 MDHEN, CDR2 SYDVKM. CDR3 sequence (DNA): TGTGCCAGCAGCGACCCGACTAGCGGGAGGGCTACGCAGTATTTT. Amino acids: CASSDPTSGRATQYF.

The genes are TRBV27 and TRBJ2-3, with no clear D. The germline V and J ends were trimmed by 0 bases and 0 bases, with 10 bases remaining between them. The V gene's germline CDR1 is MNHEY and CDR2 SMNVEV (reference sequence). This CDR3 spans 16 amino acids. Here the CDR3 reads CASSLSRLPSTDTQYF. CDR3 nucleotides: TGTGCCAGCAGTTTATCGCGGTTACCTAGCACAGATACGCAGTATTTT.

This clonotype has a handful of counts. The chain carries TRBV30 and TRBJ1-4; D is unclear. V shed 0 bases and J shed 12 bases, with 14 bases lying between them. The CDR3 sequence is 13 residues long. CDR1 is GTSNPN and CDR2 is SVGIG in the germline V gene (reference sequence). The CDR3 here is CAWSVESSSQLFF. The DNA of the CDR3 is TGTGCCTGGAGTGTAGAGTCGAGCTCCCAACTGTTTTTT.

This clonotype has just a few counts. The chain carries TRBV12-3 or TRBV12-4 and TRBJ2-7; 7 bases agree with TRBD2. The CDR3 runs 13 residues. Unmatched junction bases numbered 5, after V lost 6 bases and J lost 3 bases. The CDR3 DNA follows: TGTGCCAGCAGACCTAGCGGAGGCTACGAGCAGTACTTC. Translating gives CASRPSGGYEQYF.